These 21 T cell receptor beta chains were all obtained from the same sample, sequenced in a study of technical replicates of blood from a few donors. Method: immunoSEQ multiplex PCR; TCRdb's copy keeps in-frame clones and lacks some. The table includes about 70,000 clones, 91% detected once. The sequencing sample was made of PBMCs. These TCRs come from a human donor in good health. Some clones in this sample may be carry-over from other donors' samples.

The J gene is TRBJ2-5, the V gene TRBV7-8; 8 bases map to TRBD1. Germline lookup yields CDR1 SGHVS and CDR2 FQNEAQ. The trim removed 5 bases at V and 4 bases at J, leaving 9 bases unmatched. The CDR3 consists of 15 residues. CDR3 sequence (DNA): TGTGCCAGCAGCCAAGTTCCAGGACAGGGAGAGACCCAGTACTTC. It translates to CASSQVPGQGETQYF.

The rearrangement uses TRBV5-4 and TRBJ1-1; 7 bases agree with TRBD1. After removal of 2 bases from V and 8 bases from J, the junction contained 15 bases not matched to a gene. CDR3 length: 16 amino acids. In germline, CDR1 is SGHNT, CDR2 YYREEE (reference sequence). CDR3 in amino acids: CASSLTGRAGQNEAFF. Here the CDR3 DNA reads TGTGCCAGCAGCTTAACCGGTCGGGCGGGACAGAACGAAGCTTTCTTT. Variable domain in full (rest from reference TRBV5-4 and TRBJ1-1): ETGVTQSPTHLIKTRGQQVTLRCSSQSGHNTVSWYQQALGQGPQFIFQYYREEENGRGNFPPRFSGLQFPNYSSELNVNALELDDSALYLCASSLTGRAGQNEAFFGQGTRLTVV.

V usage is TRBV7-3 and J usage is TRBJ2-5; tentatively, D is TRBD2 (6 bases). The CDR3 has 13 residues. Trimming removed 2 bases from V and 5 bases from J, with 9 bases in between. Germline V lookup: CDR1 SGHTA, CDR2 FQGTGA. In DNA, the CDR3 is TGTGCCAGCAGCTTAGTCCGGGGGGAGACCCAGTACTTC. Protein: CASSLVRGETQYF.

V is TRBV7-2 and J is TRBJ1-1; D gene unclear. Per germline, CDR1 SGHTA and CDR2 FQGNSA. This CDR3 spans 16 amino acids. Trimming took off 5 bases at V and 5 bases at J, with 21 bases between the two ends. The CDR3 sequence: CASSLSGWVRVTEAFF. CDR3 nucleotide sequence: TGTGCCAGCAGCCTAAGTGGGTGGGTGAGGGTTACTGAAGCTTTCTTT.

The table lists this clone with a few counts. The chain couples TRBV2 to TRBJ2-3; TRBD2 aligns across 9 bases. CDR3 length: 14 residues. CDR1 is SNHLY and CDR2 is FYNNEI in the germline V gene. The V segment lost 10 bases and the J segment 0 bases; nucleotides outside the gene matches: 5. The CDR3 DNA is TGTGCCACCCGACTAGCGGTCAGCACAGATACGCAGTATTTT. Protein: CATRLAVSTDTQYF.

The chain combines TRBV28 with TRBJ1-5, with unresolved D. Trimming cost V 5 bases and J 0 bases, with 14 bases left between them. CDR3 length: 16 residues. Germline lookup yields CDR1 MDHEN and CDR2 SYDVKM. This chain's CDR3 is CASSPSGRDSNQPQHF. The CDR3, as DNA: TGTGCCAGCAGTCCCAGTGGTCGGGATAGCAATCAGCCCCAGCATTTT.

The chain links TRBV12-5 to TRBJ2-7; D is unclear. The V end was cut by 1 base, the J end by 4 bases, with 8 bases between. The CDR3 sequence is 13 residues long. Per the germline V gene, CDR1 is LGHNT and CDR2 is FRNRAP. The CDR3 loop is CASGLALPYEQYF. The CDR3 DNA reads as TGTGCTAGTGGTTTGGCCCTTCCTTACGAGCAGTACTTC.

In this sample, this clone turned up once. This chain links TRBV18 with TRBJ1-1, with TRBD1 matching over 8 bases. The CDR3 sequence is 14 residues long. The germline V gene has CDR1 KGHSH and CDR2 LQKENI. The J segment lost 1 base and the V segment lost 5 bases, leaving 3 bases of the junction unmatched. CDR3 loop: CASSYDRGNTEAFF. In DNA form, the CDR3 reads TGTGCCAGCTCATACGACAGGGGGAACACTGAAGCTTTCTTT.

The rearrangement uses TRBV7-2 and TRBJ2-5, with 8 bases fitting TRBD2. CDR1 SGHTA and CDR2 FQGNSA come from the germline V gene. V gave up 5 bases and J gave up 5 bases; unmatched junction bases: 19. This CDR3 is built from 18 residues. The CDR3 DNA reads as TGTGCCAGCAGCGGGCTTACCCCAAGCGGGAGTAGCGGTGAGACCCAGTACTTC. Its protein is CASSGLTPSGSSGETQYF. The full variable domain, in which reference TRBV7-2 and TRBJ2-5 provide the parts outside the CDR3, is GAGVSQSPSNKVTEKGKDVELRCDPISGHTALYWYRQSLGQGLEFLIYFQGNSAPDKSGLPSDRFSAERTGGSVSTLTIQRTQQEDSAVYLCASSGLTPSGSSGETQYFGPGTRLLVL.

This chain uses TRBV5-6 with TRBJ2-3, with no clear D. The ends were cut back, 0 bases at V and 2 bases at J, with 13 bases in the middle. CDR1 and CDR2 from the germline V gene are SGHDT and YYEEEE. CDR3 length: 16 residues. CDR3 in amino acids: CASSLGSLRITDTQYF. The CDR3 DNA sequence: TGTGCCAGCAGCTTGGGCTCCTTGCGGATCACAGATACGCAGTATTTT. Looking up the rest from reference TRBV5-6 and TRBJ2-3 gives the full variable domain: DAGVTQSPTHLIKTRGQQVTLRCSPKSGHDTVSWYQQALGQGPQFIFQYYEEEERQRGNFPDRFSGHQFPNYSSELNVNALLLGDSALYLCASSLGSLRITDTQYFGPGTRLTVL.

V gene TRBV19 combines with J gene TRBJ2-3, with TRBD1 matching over 10 bases. The CDR3 extends over 16 amino acids. The trim removed 6 bases at V and 6 bases at J, leaving 12 bases unmatched. The germline V gene encodes CDR1 LNHDA and CDR2 SQIVND (reference sequence). CDR3 amino acids: CASSKRTGGISDTQYF. The CDR3 coding sequence is TGTGCCAGTAGCAAACGGACAGGGGGTATTTCGGATACGCAGTATTTT.

The chain recombines TRBV7-2 with TRBJ2-2, with a tentative D call TRBD2 (6 bases). The germline CDR1 and CDR2 sequences are SGHTA and FQGNSA. V was trimmed by 5 bases and J by 5 bases, leaving 15 bases between them. This CDR3 comprises 15 residues. The CDR3 DNA sequence: TGTGCCAGCAGCCGAAGGGAGGCGGGGACCGGGGAGCTGTTTTTT. It translates to CASSRREAGTGELFF.

V gene TRBV19 combines with J gene TRBJ2-7; TRBD1 is a possible D gene (6 bases). Germline V gene lookup returns CDR1 LNHDA and CDR2 SQIVND (reference sequence). Trimming removed 5 bases at V and 3 bases at J, with 8 bases between. CDR3 size: 12 residues. CDR3 loop: CASSSDSYEQYF. The CDR3, as DNA: TGTGCCAGTAGTTCGGACAGCTACGAGCAGTACTTC.

The J gene is TRBJ2-1, the V gene TRBV5-6; 12 positions match TRBD2. CDR1 SGHDT and CDR2 YYEEEE come from the germline V gene. This CDR3 is built from 18 residues. V lost 7 bases and J lost 0; bases outside the gene matches: 11. The CDR3 DNA reads as TGTGCCAGCTCTCGTAGGACTAGCGGGATAGTCTCCTACAATGAGCAGTTCTTC. Its protein product is CASSRRTSGIVSYNEQFF.

The J gene is TRBJ2-7, the V gene TRBV19; 8 nucleotides line up with TRBD1. Germline-derived CDR1 and CDR2 are LNHDA and SQIVND (reference sequence). CDR3 length: 12 residues. V was pared by 9 bases and J by 6 bases, with 7 bases of the junction left unmatched. CDR3 residues: CASGQGHGEQYF. CDR3 DNA: TGTGCCAGCGGACAGGGTCATGGCGAGCAGTACTTC.

J is TRBJ2-6 and V is TRBV15; D gene ambiguous. Germline loops: CDR1 LNHNV, CDR2 YYDKDF (reference sequence). V gave up 0 bases and J gave up 0 bases, with 18 bases separating them. This CDR3 has 20 residues. CDR3 DNA: TGTGCCACCAGCAGAGATCGTCGTGGAGTGGGTAGCTCTGGGGCCAACGTCCTGACTTTC. It translates to CATSRDRRGVGSSGANVLTF.

This rearrangement joins TRBV7-9 to TRBJ2-7, with D possibly TRBD2 on 5 matching bases. There are 14 residues in the CDR3. Trimming shortened V by 1 base and J by 0 bases, and 7 bases separated the two germline ends. Per the germline V gene, CDR1 is SEHNR and CDR2 is FQNEAQ (reference sequence). CDR3 protein: CASSLVRDSYEQYF. The DNA for the CDR3 is TGTGCCAGCAGCTTAGTGAGGGACTCCTACGAGCAGTACTTC.

This clone came up once. The rearrangement uses TRBV4-1 and TRBJ2-2, with unresolved D. The germline V gene encodes CDR1 MGHRA and CDR2 YSYEKL. V was clipped by 1 base and J by 5 bases, with 8 bases between them. This CDR3 has 14 residues. CDR3 nucleotides: TGCGCCAGCAGCCAAGGAGTTATGACCGGGGAGCTGTTTTTT. As protein: CASSQGVMTGELFF.

This clone came up once. This CDR3 is CASSLSGSYNEQFF. The CDR3 DNA follows: TGTGCCAGTAGCCTCTCAGGCTCGTACAATGAGCAGTTCTTC. This chain links TRBV19 with TRBJ2-1, with D unclear. In germline, CDR1 is LNHDA, CDR2 SQIVND (reference sequence). Trimming shortened V by 6 bases and J by 4 bases, and 13 bases separated the two germline ends. CDR3 length: 14 amino acids.

V usage is TRBV5-4 and J usage is TRBJ1-5; 8 positions match TRBD1. The CDR3 extends over 15 amino acids. Unmatched junction bases numbered 6, after V lost 4 bases and J lost 3 bases. Germline-derived CDR1 and CDR2 are SGHNT and YYREEE (reference sequence). CDR3 amino acids: CASSPGQGHNQPQHF. CDR3 sequence (DNA): TGTGCCAGCAGCCCCGGACAGGGCCACAATCAGCCCCAGCATTTT.

This clone occurred once. The V gene is TRBV29-1, the J gene TRBJ2-5, with TRBD2 identical over 8 bases. V shed 5 bases, J shed 7 bases, and the junction held 3 bases outside the gene matches. In germline, CDR1 is SQVTM, CDR2 ANQGSEA. The CDR3 covers 11 residues. CDR3 sequence: CSVMGLGTQYF. The CDR3 DNA follows: TGCAGCGTTATGGGACTAGGGACCCAGTACTTC.